This T cell receptor beta chain was profiled in a study of blood T cells in healthy people across ages (dated by TCRdb to about 2015). In the study overall: In model experiments, roughly one uniquely barcoded TCR beta cDNA molecule per two T cells was captured by template switching. Two additional independent replicas of 1 million unique cDNA reads from the same blood draw were analyzed for two donors (one aged 18 to 30 and one aged 80 or older). Age-related changes in TCR beta repertoire diversity were measured in the study by deep sequencing normalized with unique cDNA molecular identifiers. To avoid experimental bias, donors of different ages were distributed randomly across sequencing lanes. Four age groups were formed from the donors: young (average 16 years), middle-aged (just under 40), aged (more than 55) and long-lived (approximately 80).

Library creation used 5' RACE. Sequenced using an Illumina HiSeq 2500. The second PCR ran for roughly 6 to 11 cycles and used a J-beta primer mix along with a sample-barcoded 5' primer. A template-switch 5' adaptor carrying 12 random nucleotides introduced a unique molecular identifier onto each TCR beta cDNA molecule. Each sample yielded at least 2.5 million CDR3-containing paired-end reads. The Mint cDNA synthesis kit, primed by a TRBC-specific oligonucleotide, was used to synthesize first-strand cDNA from all RNA. After uracil-DNA glycosylase treatment, a first 18-cycle PCR used universal primers M1SS and BC2_uni_R on all cDNA. The paper's processing steps were these. For normalization, 1 million high-quality reads were randomly selected from each sample, with every read carrying a distinct molecular identifier. Reads with shared molecular identifiers were discarded instead of being binned into consensus sequences. MiTCR, with a Q25 quality threshold and the strictest error-elimination algorithm, was used for CDR3 identification, clonotype clustering and error correction. A nonparametric unseen species model with Euler transformation was used to estimate a lower bound on total TCR beta diversity. The public sequencing data were trimmed at Q25 with fastp and processed into clonotypes with MiXCR by TCRdb, which kept only in-frame beta chains. Records with the same CDR3 protein are collapsed into one entry carrying the most frequent genes and DNA. TCRdb assigned the V and J calls; the authors' analysis was not used. Recorded for this sample are 380,000 or so distinct CDR3 sequences; approximately 52% of them occurred a single time. The top ten clones comprise around 53% of the sample.

Broader findings and caveats from the paper: Compared with the aged group, the long-lived group had more naive CD4+ T cells, fewer expanded clones and increased TCR diversity, a pattern suggesting age selection. As age increased, observed TCR beta diversity per million T cells dropped in a roughly linear way, and a significant reduction was already evident by age roughly 40. Conclusive comparison of naive and antigen-experienced compartments was prevented by the profiling of bulk unsorted PBMCs. Estimates of total diversity based on one million sequenced T cells were regarded as lower bounds and as underestimates. Observed TCR beta diversity correlated strongly with the percentage of naive T cells measured by flow cytometry. Donor CMV infection status was unknown, potentially confounding age-related changes in expanded clonotypes.

The CDR1 and CDR2 encoded by the germline V gene are SGDLS and YYNGEE. The CDR3 covers 16 residues, taking in both the cysteine and the phenylalanine. Only the CDR3 DNA is retained, 48 bases long and in frame from the first base. The germline V end is reduced by 3 bases and the J end by 3 bases; junction bases left unmatched: 10. As to this clonotype: Its cognate antigen has yet to be identified. The record has no base qualities; no much larger clone is one base away.

Systemically healthy Caucasian individuals from Russia, 39 in total and aged roughly 6 to 100 years, were included as donors. Roughly 9 milliliters of peripheral blood were drawn from each donor into EDTA-treated Vacutainer tubes. Ficoll-Paque density-gradient centrifugation was used to isolate PBMCs, with at least 6 million obtained per sample. Total RNA was extracted from PBMCs with Trizol reagent, with at least 6 micrograms obtained per sample. For every donor, an aliquot of PBMCs went through flow cytometry to measure the percentages of naive CD45RAhigh/CD27high T cells. The TCR was taken from a man between 60 and 75 years old in good health. The sequence joins TRBV9 to TRBJ2-3, and 7 junction bases match TRBD1. The sequencing input was blood. The DNA sequence follows: TGTGCCAGCAGCGCTAAACGGGACAGATTAACAGATACGCAGTATTTT. It encodes CASSAKRDRLTDTQYF.